The clone carrying this T cell receptor (beta chain) showed up just a few times. The record originates from a study of tumor-infiltrating lymphocytes in primary liver carcinoma. Constant-region priming of approximately 500 ng total RNA yielded TCR beta cDNA. Slightly modified ARM-PCR with three nested multiplex PCR rounds yielded TCR beta libraries. The two initial PCR rounds, about 9 cycles each, used TRBV1-TRBV30 forward and C-beta reverse primers. MiXCR was run by TCRdb on the multiplex PCR reads, yielding one entry per CDR3 protein. Of around 210,000 distinct CDR3 sequences in the sample, around three fifths were seen once. The study extracted blood RNA from unsorted whole blood and also extracted germline DNA. The CDR3 totals 12 residues. V dropped 4 bases and J dropped 13 bases, with 16 bases sitting between them. Per germline, CDR1 MDHEN and CDR2 SYDVKM.

This receptor was taken from a woman in her sixties or seventies with primary liver carcinoma and hepatitis B virus infection. Sequences were obtained from peripheral blood. This chain links TRBV28 with TRBJ1-1; maybe TRBD1 (5 bases). DNA for the CDR3: TGTGCCAGCAGTTCCACCACCCTACAGGTTTTCTTT. This codes for CASSSTTLQVFF.